This TCR beta chain was recovered during a study of cytomegalovirus exposure and HLA in healthy donors. About the study: There were over 350 genotyped donors. Of these, roughly 82% fell in the genetic ancestry cluster associated with self-reported Caucasian donors.

Study-wide results and limits: Accurate prediction of most subjects' HLA-A and HLA-B alleles from TCR beta sequences was reported. TCR beta V- and J-gene trimming was later associated with a missense DCLRE1C variant.

Turning to this clone: Its specificity is not known.

The PCR contained 60 Vbeta and 13 Jbeta primers. Method: immunoSEQ multiplex PCR; TCRdb's copy keeps in-frame clones and lacks some. The repertoire holds under 200,000 clones, with 79% as singletons. V was pared by 7 bases and J by 0 bases, with 21 bases between. CDR1 MNHEY and CDR2 SMNVEV come from the germline V gene (reference sequence). This CDR3 spans 17 amino acids. The rearrangement uses TRBV27 and TRBJ1-1, with D tentatively TRBD1 (6 bases). Sequenced: PBMCs. The clonotype comes from a woman in her thirties or forties in good health and CMV-seronegative. This CDR3 is CASTTLGSGTLNTEAFF. The CDR3 nucleotides read TGTGCCAGCACCACTTTAGGGTCAGGGACACTGAACACTGAAGCTTTCTTT.